A single sample gave rise to the 12 T cell receptor beta chains below, sequenced in a study of blood T cell repertoires in COVID-19. Method: immunoSEQ multiplex PCR; TCRdb's copy keeps in-frame clones and lacks some. The data show some 350,000 clones, about 90% seen once. Sequenced sample: PBMCs or T cells enriched from blood (not recorded which). The source of these receptors is a man under 40 who had recovered from COVID-19.

The rearrangement joins TRBV6-5 to TRBJ2-2; no firm D call. Germline values: CDR1 MNHEY, CDR2 SVGAGI. This CDR3 is 16 amino acids long. With 2 bases removed from V and 2 bases from J, the gap between germline ends came to 12 bases. CDR3 region: CASSYTPEQNTGELFF. As DNA, the CDR3 is TGTGCCAGCAGTTACACACCAGAACAAAACACCGGGGAGCTGTTTTTT.

This clone turned up a few times. The genes are TRBV7-9 and TRBJ1-4, with 8 bases lining up with TRBD1. In germline, CDR1 is SEHNR, CDR2 FQNEAQ (reference sequence). The ends lost 1 base at V and 5 bases at J; junction bases unmatched: 3. The CDR3 loop spans 15 amino acids. As DNA, the CDR3 is TGTGCCAGCAGCTTAGGGGGACAGGAAAATGAAAAACTGTTTTTT. It yields the protein CASSLGGQENEKLFF.

The V gene is TRBV24-1, the J gene TRBJ2-2; 7 nucleotides line up with TRBD2. Germline trimming cut 10 bases from V and 1 base from J; bases unmatched to any gene: 8. Germline lookup yields CDR1 KGHDR and CDR2 SFDVKD. The CDR3 contains 15 residues. As DNA, the CDR3 is TGTGCCACTCGGGGAGGGACTGAGAACACCGGGGAGCTGTTTTTT. Protein sequence: CATRGGTENTGELFF.

The J gene is TRBJ2-7, the V gene TRBV16; 10 bases are a match to TRBD1. The germline V gene has CDR1 KGHSY and CDR2 FQNENV. CDR3 length: 15 residues. Trimming took 6 bases from V and 1 from J; bases not matched to a gene: 6. The CDR3 loop is CASSHGTGESYEQYF. The CDR3 DNA reads TGTGCCAGCAGTCACGGGACAGGGGAGTCCTACGAGCAGTACTTC. The full variable domain, rest sourced from reference TRBV16 and TRBJ2-7, is GEEVAQTPKHLVRGEGQKAKLYCAPIKGHSYVFWYQQVLKNEFKFLISFQNENVFDETGMPKERFSAKCLPNSPCSLEIQATKLEDSAVYFCASSHGTGESYEQYFGPGTRLTVT.

This rearrangement joins TRBV2 to TRBJ2-5; tentative D call: TRBD2 (5 bases). V was pared by 2 bases and J by 5 bases, with 18 bases between. The germline gives CDR1 SNHLY, CDR2 FYNNEI. This CDR3 has 16 amino acids. The CDR3 spells CASSETLGRGEETQYF. Here the CDR3 DNA reads TGTGCCAGCAGTGAAACGTTGGGCCGTGGGGAGGAGACCCAGTACTTC.

This clone was counted ten times or more. This chain connects TRBV6-4 to TRBJ2-2, with D possibly TRBD1 on 6 matching bases. CDR1 and CDR2 (germline): MRHNA, SNTAGT. V dropped 2 bases and J dropped 3 bases, with 7 bases sitting between them. The CDR3 loop spans 14 amino acids. The CDR3 spells CASSDEGDTGELFF. In DNA, the CDR3 is TGTGCCAGCAGTGACGAGGGGGACACCGGGGAGCTGTTTTTT.

This chain connects TRBV19 to TRBJ2-2, with a weak D call TRBD2 (7 bases). The ends were cut back, 10 bases at V and 2 bases at J, with 14 bases in the middle. CDR3 size: 14 residues. Germline V gives CDR1 LNHDA, CDR2 SQIVND (reference sequence). CDR3 bases: TGTGCCACTGCGGGGGCTCTTAACACCGGGGAGCTGTTTTTT. This codes for CATAGALNTGELFF.

The chain links TRBV6-5 to TRBJ2-1, with D maybe TRBD2 (7 bases). The CDR3 runs to 13 residues. V was clipped by 7 bases and J by 9 bases, with 16 bases between them. Germline V gene sequence: CDR1 MNHEY, CDR2 SVGAGI. In DNA, the CDR3 is TGTGCCAGCATGGGGGGGCGCAGAGGTGAGCAGTTCTTC. Its translation is CASMGGRRGEQFF.

V gene TRBV7-8 combines with J gene TRBJ2-7; D is perhaps TRBD2 (6 bases). The CDR3 has 14 amino acids. Germline V lookup: CDR1 SGHVS, CDR2 FQNEAQ. Trimming stripped 0 bases from V and 3 bases from J, with 9 bases between. This CDR3 reads CASSLARGGYEQYF. CDR3 coding DNA: TGTGCCAGCAGCTTAGCTAGGGGAGGCTACGAGCAGTACTTC.

The V and J genes are TRBV28 and TRBJ1-1, with D possibly matching TRBD1 (6 bases). Per the germline V gene, CDR1 is MDHEN and CDR2 is SYDVKM. The CDR3 is 16 residues long. Trimming took 2 bases from V and 3 from J, leaving 16 bases between them. The CDR3 loop is CASSLGGRHKYTEAFF. The CDR3 nucleotides read TGTGCCAGCAGTTTAGGGGGCAGGCATAAGTACACTGAAGCTTTCTTT.

V is TRBV27 and J is TRBJ1-2; D may be TRBD1 (6 bases). Germline V CDR1 and CDR2: MNHEY, SMNVEV (reference sequence). The CDR3 consists of 14 residues. Deletions cut 4 bases from V and 5 bases from J, with 14 bases between. The CDR3 loop is CASSYRGGYYGYTF. Written as DNA, the CDR3 is TGTGCCAGCAGTTACAGAGGGGGTTATTATGGCTACACCTTC.

The chain has TRBV13 and TRBJ1-2, with D hard to call. The V and J ends lost 5 bases and 3 bases respectively, with 10 bases between them. The CDR3 runs 13 residues. The germline V gene encodes CDR1 PRHDT and CDR2 FYEKMQ (reference sequence). The CDR3: CASSPRRDYGYTF. CDR3 nucleotides: TGTGCCAGCAGCCCCCGTCGTGACTATGGCTACACCTTC.